This T cell receptor (beta chain) derives from a study of blood T cell repertoires in COVID-19. Original methodology: The authors estimated nucleated cell counts from reference gene primer amplification. Method: immunoSEQ multiplex PCR; TCRdb's copy keeps in-frame clones and lacks some. The V and J calls and the clone size are those of that table, but D and trimming were determined from the DNA. The sample shows 200,000 to 300,000 clones, 85% to 95% of them seen only once. Input material: peripheral blood. The TCR comes from a man aged 25-45 years with COVID-19, enrolled during active disease.

The CDR3 DNA reads TGTGCCAGCAAACCGGGGACAGGGTCGACGGGCTACACCTTC. Its translation is CASKPGTGSTGYTF. The chain uses TRBV2 and TRBJ1-2; 9 bases line up with TRBD1. Unmatched junction bases numbered 11, after V lost 7 bases and J lost 8 bases. Germline V gene sequence: CDR1 SNHLY, CDR2 FYNNEI. The CDR3 is 14 residues long. The variable domain in full, with the rest retrieved from reference TRBV2 and TRBJ1-2, is EPEVTQTPSHQVTQMGQEVILRCVPISNHLYFYWYRQILGQKVEFLVSFYNNEISEKSEIFDDQFSVERPDGSNFTLKIRSTKLEDSAMYFCASKPGTGSTGYTFGSGTRLTVV.